This T cell receptor (beta chain) was identified during a study of OX40 agonist ivuxolimab in advanced cancers. Background on the study: The dose-escalation cohort had hepatocellular carcinoma, melanoma, renal cell or head and neck cancer. Study-wide results and limits: Expansion of clones was among the lowest in partial responders at 0.1-3.0 mg/kg.

Comments on this clone: What it binds is not known.

Data came from immunoSEQ multiplex PCR; TCRdb stores just in-frame clones and leaves some out. Among fewer than 65,000 clones listed, 65% to 90% were seen once. From germline, CDR1 is SGHAT and CDR2 FQNNGV. The CDR3 spans 15 residues. The V end lost 5 bases, the J end lost 1 base, and 14 bases lay between the germline ends. Sequenced here: CD4+ or CD8+ T cells sorted from blood, sampled in a trial of the OX40 agonist ivuxolimab. V usage is TRBV11-2 and J usage is TRBJ1-1; maybe TRBD1 (5 bases). This clonotype was sampled from an adult with an advanced solid tumor such as melanoma, head and neck, liver or kidney cancer. Here the CDR3 DNA reads TGTGCCAGCAGCCCCCAACCGACAGCGAACACTGAAGCTTTCTTT. Translating it yields CASSPQPTANTEAFF. Full variable domain (missing parts from reference TRBV11-2 and TRBJ1-1): EAGVAQSPRYKIIEKRQSVAFWCNPISGHATLYWYQQILGQGPKLLIQFQNNGVVDDSQLPKDRFSAERLKGVDSTLKIQPAKLEDSAVYLCASSPQPTANTEAFFGQGTRLTVV.